Below, 11 T cell receptor beta chains from the same sample are listed, as sequenced in a study of T-cell memory formation after mild COVID-19. TCRdb used MiXCR to reprocess the 5' RACE reads, holding one entry per CDR3 protein. The table lists 250,000 to 350,000 distinct CDR3 sequences, 15% to 20% of them singletons, with about a fifth in the top ten. Sequences were obtained from PBMCs or a T cell subset sorted from them (not recorded which). These receptors came from a man aged 18 to 29 who had mild COVID-19 (a few samples of this study predate the infection). Cell type and time point are not known.

This clonotype occurred many times. The gene calls are TRBV7-2 and TRBJ2-3; 8 bases fit TRBD2. Per germline, CDR1 SGHTA and CDR2 FQGNSA. The CDR3 consists of 15 residues. V was pared by 5 bases and J by 1 base, with 5 bases of the junction left unmatched. For the CDR3, the DNA is TGTGCCAGCAGCGTTGGACTAGCCCGCACAGATACGCAGTATTTT. This translates into CASSVGLARTDTQYF.

This clonotype was observed a few times. V usage is TRBV5-6 and J usage is TRBJ2-5; TRBD1 agrees at 7 bases. Germline CDR1 and CDR2: SGHDT and YYEEEE. The CDR3 has 18 residues. V trimming: 0 bases; J trimming: 4 bases; junction bases outside the gene matches: 15. The CDR3, as DNA: TGTGCCAGCAGCTTGGGGGCCCTTAACAGGGGATGGAGAGAGACCCAGTACTTC. Translating it yields CASSLGALNRGWRETQYF.

This clonotype was seen only a few times. V usage is TRBV5-5 and J usage is TRBJ2-3, with 7 bases that match TRBD2. With V trimmed by 3 bases and J by 2 bases, 9 bases remained unmatched. CDR1 is SGHKS and CDR2 is YYEKEE in the germline V gene (reference sequence). This CDR3 is built from 16 residues. CDR3 residues: CASSWPLAGVTDTQYF. The CDR3 coding sequence is TGTGCCAGCAGCTGGCCCTTGGCGGGGGTCACAGATACGCAGTATTTT.

This clonotype was detected only a few times. This chain connects TRBV18 to TRBJ2-1, with D possibly matching TRBD1 (6 bases). The V end was cut by 2 bases, the J end by 4 bases, with 12 bases between. Germline CDR1 and CDR2: KGHSH and LQKENI. CDR3 length: 15 residues. The CDR3 protein is CASSPWGTRYNEQFF. In DNA, the CDR3 is TGTGCCAGCTCACCATGGGGGACAAGATACAATGAGCAGTTCTTC.

This clonotype has at least ten counts. The chain links TRBV12-3 or TRBV12-4 to TRBJ1-1; no firm D call. Trimming took 3 bases from V and 4 from J, leaving 15 bases between them. The CDR3 runs 15 residues. The DNA for the CDR3 is TGTGCCAGCAGTTTTCTACCGGGCACGGGCACTGAAGCTTTCTTT. Translated: CASSFLPGTGTEAFF.

Ten or more counts support this clonotype. This sequence joins TRBV11-2 and TRBJ2-7, with D possibly TRBD2 on 6 matching bases. CDR1 SGHAT and CDR2 FQNNGV come from the germline V gene. V was pared by 5 bases and J by 7 bases, with 12 bases between. CDR3 size: 12 residues. CDR3 in DNA: TGTGCCAGCAGCCCGGGACTGGAAGAGCAGTACGTC. Its translation: CASSPGLEEQYV.

This clonotype was detected only a few times. CDR3 in DNA: TGTGCCAGCAGCCTCGCGCCGGGAGGGCCCCCAGATACGCAGTATTTT. Translating it yields CASSLAPGGPPDTQYF. This chain joins TRBV5-4 and TRBJ2-3; 8 bases map to TRBD2. The germline CDR1 and CDR2 sequences are SGHNT and YYREEE (reference sequence). J was trimmed by 4 bases and V by 4 bases; bases with no gene match: 11. The CDR3 runs 16 residues.

In this sample, this clonotype turned up a few times. The rearrangement links TRBV6-2 or TRBV6-3 to TRBJ2-5; no definite D call. Per germline, CDR1 MNHEY and CDR2 SVGEGT. With 7 bases removed from V and 4 bases from J, the gap between germline ends came to 7 bases. This CDR3 is built from 11 residues. The CDR3 nucleotides read TGTGCCAGCACCATTGGAGAGACCCAGTACTTC. It codes for CASTIGETQYF.

The rearrangement joins TRBV7-3 to TRBJ1-2; D uncertain. Germline V gene sequence: CDR1 SGHTA, CDR2 FQGTGA. Trimming removed 1 base at V and 0 bases at J, with 9 bases between. This CDR3 comprises 15 residues. The CDR3 protein is CASSLIGGPNYGYTF. In DNA form, the CDR3 reads TGTGCCAGCAGCTTAATAGGCGGACCTAACTATGGCTACACCTTC.

The genes are TRBV11-2 and TRBJ1-1; D gene ambiguous. Trimming took 0 bases from V and 5 from J, leaving 7 bases between them. The CDR3 contains 13 residues. CDR1 and CDR2 from the germline V gene are SGHAT and FQNNGV. The CDR3 DNA follows: TGTGCCAGCAGCTTAGATGTTCGGACTGAAGCTTTCTTT. Translation: CASSLDVRTEAFF.

The V call is TRBV6-5, the J call TRBJ1-2, with D uncertain. Trimming removed 0 bases at V and 1 base at J, with 12 bases between. Germline CDR1 and CDR2: MNHEY and SVGAGI. This CDR3 spans 16 amino acids. The CDR3 DNA reads TGTGCCAGCAGTTACTCGACGCGTCAGTATAACTATGGCTACACCTTC. It yields the protein CASSYSTRQYNYGYTF.